These 25 T cell receptor beta chains were sequenced from one sample in a study of T cell repertoires in cytomegalovirus infection. Their antigens are not known. TCRdb recomputed calls from the reads with MiXCR, one row per CDR3 protein. The table includes around 710,000 distinct CDR3 sequences, just under 30% detected once. The sample in question was cultured CD8+ T cells from PBMCs, obtained from culture after CMV antigen stimulation. These receptor sequences come from a human donor in good health (CMV status not recorded). Some clones in this sample may be carry-over from other donors' samples.

The chain links TRBV19 to TRBJ2-1; either TRBD1 or TRBD2 may fit D (5 bases each). In germline, CDR1 is LNHDA, CDR2 SQIVND (reference sequence). The CDR3 extends over 14 amino acids. V lost 5 bases to trimming and J lost 4 bases, with 12 bases between them. The CDR3 DNA sequence: TGTGCCAGTAGTCCCGGGGACGGATACAATGAGCAGTTCTTC. As protein: CASSPGDGYNEQFF.

As to this clonotype: A read error may account for a junction end that differs from germline. The rearrangement uses TRBV7-9 and TRBJ2-7; D might be TRBD1 (5 bases). Germline CDR1 reads SEHNR; CDR2 reads FQNEAQ (reference sequence). The CDR3 is 14 residues long. The CDR3 protein is CASSSERGAYVQYF. CDR3 coding DNA: TGTGCCAGCAGCTCCGAAAGGGGCGCCTACGTGCAGTACTTC.

The chain joins TRBV28 to TRBJ1-6; the D gene is possibly TRBD1 (5 bases). The germline gives CDR1 MDHEN, CDR2 SYDVKM. With 6 bases removed from V and 4 bases from J, the gap between germline ends came to 16 bases. The CDR3 loop spans 16 amino acids. CDR3: CASSRQQVGYNSPLHF. Here the CDR3 DNA reads TGTGCCAGCAGCCGTCAACAGGTTGGATATAATTCACCCCTCCACTTT.

The rearrangement uses TRBV12-3 or TRBV12-4 and TRBJ2-3; weak D call: TRBD2 (6 bases). This CDR3 is 14 amino acids long. V shed 6 bases and J shed 2 bases, with 12 bases lying between them. The CDR3 DNA follows: TGTGCCAGCAGCGCTAGCGCGTACACAGATACGCAGTATTTT. It codes for CASSASAYTDTQYF.

This clonotype has just a few counts. This chain links TRBV10-3 with TRBJ2-7, with D maybe TRBD1 (6 bases). The length of the CDR3 is 14 residues. Germline lookup yields CDR1 ENHRY and CDR2 SYGVKD. Trimming removed 4 bases from V and 2 bases from J, with 12 bases in between. In nucleotides, the CDR3 is TGTGCCATCAGTGCAGGGGACCTCCCCTACGAGCAGTACTTC. Protein sequence: CAISAGDLPYEQYF.

J is TRBJ2-3 and V is TRBV20-1; 9 bases are a match to TRBD2. The germline CDR1 and CDR2 sequences are DFQATT and SNEGSKA (reference sequence). The CDR3 extends over 16 amino acids. V was pared by 6 bases and J by 2 bases, with 12 bases of the junction left unmatched. This chain's CDR3 is CSAYRRGTSYTDTQYF. Here the CDR3 DNA reads TGCAGTGCCTACAGACGCGGGACTAGCTACACAGATACGCAGTATTTT.

Many counts were recorded for this clonotype. J is TRBJ2-1 and V is TRBV11-3, with a possible D match to TRBD1 (6 bases). Between the trimmed V and J ends, which lost 5 bases and 0 bases, there was a span of 17 bases. Germline V CDR1 and CDR2: SGHNT, YENEEA. The CDR3 spans 17 residues. The CDR3 DNA reads as TGTGCCAGCAGCCCCAGACAGGCCCAAAGCTCCTACAATGAGCAGTTCTTC. Its protein is CASSPRQAQSSYNEQFF.

This clonotype was seen many times. In nucleotides, the CDR3 is TGTGCCAGCAGAGAAAGGGGGCTAAACACTGAAGCTTTCTTT. Translated, it gives CASRERGLNTEAFF. This chain uses TRBV7-6 with TRBJ1-1; 7 bases map to TRBD1. V lost 6 bases and J lost 2; bases outside the gene matches: 6. The germline gives CDR1 SGHVS, CDR2 FNYEAQ. The CDR3 length is 14 residues.

This chain uses TRBV6-1 with TRBJ1-3, with D possibly matching TRBD1 (6 bases). V was clipped by 2 bases and J by 8 bases, with 16 bases between them. The CDR3 sequence is 15 residues long. CDR1 is MNHNS, CDR2 SASEGT, per germline. The CDR3 bases are TGTGCCAGCAGTGAAAGGCCAGGGGTAGGGGACACCATATATTTT. Translation: CASSERPGVGDTIYF.

To note about this clonotype: One end of the junction is discordant with germline, which a read error may explain. CDR3 in DNA: TGTGCCAGCTTGAAGTACGGGACAGGGGTGACTAACACTGTAGCTTTCTTT. Protein: CASLKYGTGVTNTVAFF. V usage is TRBV7-9 and J usage is TRBJ1-1; 10 bases map to TRBD1. This CDR3 comprises 17 residues. Germline CDR1 and CDR2: SEHNR and FQNEAQ (reference sequence).

This clonotype showed up just a few times. J is TRBJ1-1 and V is TRBV7-9, with D possibly being TRBD1 (6 bases). The germline V gene encodes CDR1 SEHNR and CDR2 FQNEAQ (reference sequence). The CDR3 has 15 residues. The V end was cut by 3 bases, the J end by 3 bases, with 14 bases between. The CDR3 sequence is CASSLPGGGDTEAFF. As DNA, the CDR3 is TGTGCCAGCAGCTTGCCGGGGGGCGGTGACACTGAAGCTTTCTTT.

This clonotype was detected only a few times. The chain is built from TRBV20-1 and TRBJ2-7; weak D call: TRBD2 (5 bases). The CDR3 consists of 14 residues. The germline CDR1 and CDR2 sequences are DFQATT and SNEGSKA (reference sequence). V was shortened by 1 base and J by 3 bases, with 13 bases between the two germline ends. The CDR3 region is CSARASDGVYEQYV. CDR3 sequence (DNA): TGCAGTGCTAGAGCCTCGGACGGGGTCTACGAGCAGTACGTC.

There are a few counts of this clonotype. The chain employs TRBV6-1 and TRBJ2-7, with a tentative D call TRBD1 (6 bases). Germline V gene sequence: CDR1 MNHNS, CDR2 SASEGT. V was trimmed by 1 base and J by 2 bases, leaving 12 bases between them. This CDR3 comprises 15 residues. The CDR3 is CASSEDFRGPYEQYV. CDR3 DNA sequence: TGTGCCAGCAGTGAAGACTTCAGGGGACCCTACGAGCAGTACGTC.

The V and J genes are TRBV6-6 and TRBJ2-5, with a tentative D call TRBD2 (7 bases). Germline assignment: CDR1 MNHNY and CDR2 SVGAGI (reference sequence). Trimming took 5 bases from V and 3 from J, leaving 16 bases between them. The length of the CDR3 is 15 residues. CDR3 DNA sequence: TGTGCCAGCAGTGCCCCCGGGGGGCTGGAAGAGACCCAGTACTTC. Translated: CASSAPGGLEETQYF.

The chain recombines TRBV12-3 or TRBV12-4 with TRBJ2-5, with 9 bases fitting TRBD2. J gave up 4 bases and V 7 bases, and 7 bases lay outside the gene matches. This CDR3 comprises 14 residues. This CDR3 reads CASTGGGAGETQYF. The CDR3 DNA reads as TGTGCCAGCACGGGCGGGGGGGCTGGAGAGACCCAGTACTTC.

The J gene is TRBJ1-6, the V gene TRBV14; 8 bases are a match to TRBD1. With 5 bases clipped from V and 9 bases from J, the junction kept 6 bases outside the gene matches. This CDR3 comprises 14 residues. Germline V gives CDR1 SGHDN, CDR2 FVKESK. CDR3 in amino acids: CASSFRGLSSPLHF. In DNA form, the CDR3 reads TGTGCCAGCAGCTTCAGGGGGCTAAGTTCACCCCTCCACTTT.

The chain joins TRBV27 to TRBJ1-5; possibly TRBD1 for D (5 bases). Between the trimmed V and J ends, which lost 5 bases and 7 bases, there was a span of 18 bases. CDR3 size: 15 residues. CDR1 and CDR2 (germline): MNHEY, SMNVEV (reference sequence). As DNA, the CDR3 is TGTGCCAGCAGTCCCCGGGGCAGGGCAGGGCAGCCCCAGCATTTT. Encoded protein: CASSPRGRAGQPQHF.

This clonotype was picked up many times. The chain joins TRBV7-6 to TRBJ1-5; 12 bases match TRBD1. The trim removed 5 bases at V and 6 bases at J, leaving 11 bases unmatched. The CDR3 has 17 residues. Germline V gene sequence: CDR1 SGHVS, CDR2 FNYEAQ. CDR3 nucleotide sequence: TGTGCCAGCAGCCTGGGTTGGGGACAGGGGGCTGGTCAGCCCCAGCATTTT. It is translated as CASSLGWGQGAGQPQHF.

This chain joins TRBV7-2 and TRBJ1-2, with 7 bases lining up with TRBD1. V was pared by 1 base and J by 8 bases, with 13 bases of the junction left unmatched. The CDR3 is 16 amino acids. From germline, CDR1 is SGHTA and CDR2 FQGNSA. CDR3 loop: CASSLEGGITGLGYTF. DNA for the CDR3: TGTGCCAGCAGCTTAGAAGGGGGCATAACTGGACTAGGCTACACCTTC.

This clonotype has just a few counts. The chain uses TRBV2 and TRBJ1-2; D gene ambiguous. Germline lookup yields CDR1 SNHLY and CDR2 FYNNEI. V was shortened by 3 bases and J by 6 bases, with 20 bases between the two germline ends. The CDR3 runs to 16 residues. In DNA, the CDR3 is TGTGCCAGCAGTGATCCCCAGACTGTCGGGGTAGATGGCTACACCTTC. This sequence encodes CASSDPQTVGVDGYTF.

V and J are TRBV28 and TRBJ2-1; D call uncertain. The V end was cut by 3 bases, the J end by 7 bases, with 10 bases between. This CDR3 is built from 13 residues. CDR1 and CDR2 (germline): MDHEN, SYDVKM. The CDR3 is CASSFVTGNEQFF. CDR3 sequence (DNA): TGTGCCAGCAGTTTTGTTACCGGGAATGAGCAGTTCTTC.

The V gene is TRBV6-2 or TRBV6-3, the J gene TRBJ2-3; no clear D. The length of the CDR3 is 15 residues. The V gene lost 3 bases and the J gene lost 2 bases, with 12 bases spanning the gap. The V gene's germline CDR1 is MNHEY and CDR2 SVGEGT. DNA of the CDR3: TGTGCCAGCAGTTATGCCTTTCTGAACACAGATACGCAGTATTTT. Translated: CASSYAFLNTDTQYF.

The genes are TRBV19 and TRBJ2-2; D call uncertain. Germline CDR1 LNHDA, CDR2 SQIVND (reference sequence). Deletions cut 1 base from V and 7 bases from J, with 4 bases between. CDR3 length: 12 amino acids. The CDR3 bases are TGTGCCAGTAGTATAGGTGACGGGGAGCTGTTTTTT. As protein: CASSIGDGELFF.

This chain links TRBV2 with TRBJ2-5; perhaps TRBD1 as D (6 bases). Germline values: CDR1 SNHLY, CDR2 FYNNEI. This CDR3 contains 15 residues. Trimming left V 7 bases short and J 5 bases short, with 20 bases between. CDR3 loop: CASTGPHREIETQYF. The CDR3 bases are TGTGCCAGCACGGGTCCGCACAGGGAAATTGAGACCCAGTACTTC.

The chain combines TRBV6-6 with TRBJ2-1; 7 bases match TRBD1. Trimming removed 0 bases from V and 7 bases from J; junction bases left unmatched: 9. Germline CDR1 is MNHNY and CDR2 is SVGAGI (reference sequence). The CDR3 contains 16 residues. The DNA for the CDR3 is TGTGCCAGCAGTTACTCGACAGGGCCCTTTCCTAATGAGCAGTTCTTC. It yields the protein CASSYSTGPFPNEQFF.